Listed below are T cell receptor beta chains from one sample, sequenced in a study of persistence of HIV-infected CD4 T cells. For these TCRs, the target antigens are not known. The repertoire was sequenced with immunoSEQ multiplex PCR; TCRdb's copy has only in-frame clones and lacks some. This sample has around 60,000 clones, with about 69% found just once. Here the sequenced sample was CD4+ T cells sorted from PBMCs after roughly 18-hour stimulation, taken from a patient who received antiretroviral therapy. Receptors originate from an adult man with HIV who was CMV-seropositive. CDR3s leave out the opening cysteine and the closing phenylalanine or tryptophan.

j_call v_call cdr3_aa
TRBJ2-1 TRBV24-1 ATSDPGLAGGNEQF
TRBJ2-7 TRBV6-5 ASSSDRDSYEQY
TRBJ1-3 TRBV6-7 ASSPLIDSSGNTIY
TRBJ1-3 TRBV7-2 ASSPRQLSGNTIY
TRBJ1-2 TRBV7-9 ASSPGTGGLSSGYT
TRBJ2-3 TRBV1 TSSQDRSGLAGTDTQY
TRBJ1-2 TRBV7-8 ASSLTRERRAVTNYGYT
TRBJ2-3 TRBV5-4 ASSRRQGRSTDTQY
TRBJ2-5 TRBV19 ASSFQAATWETQY
TRBJ2-1 TRBV5-1 ASSLGTSGGPNEQF
TRBJ2-7 TRBV11-3 ASSLGARNQQY
TRBJ1-5 TRBV29-1 SVVLGGASNQPQH
TRBJ1-2 TRBV28 ASMSPGTGDYGYT
TRBJ2-7 TRBV6-6 ATALDKAEQY
TRBJ1-2 TRBV20-1 SASSMNGPYGYT
TRBJ1-6 TRBV7-9 ASSLGTGFYNSPLH
TRBJ1-1 TRBV9 ASSAPIGRTNTEAF
TRBJ2-7 TRBV6-5 ASSPGTRYEQY
TRBJ1-5 TRBV28 ASSLGSQPQH
TRBJ2-7 TRBV5-1 ASSLDAGKESYEQY
TRBJ1-2 TRBV29-1 SVERGPYGYT
TRBJ1-1 TRBV4-2 ASSQDHGGNTEAF
TRBJ2-7 TRBV28 ASRRDRGPTYEQY
TRBJ2-3 TRBV6-4 ASSEGGGGTDTQY
TRBJ1-1 TRBV11-2 ASSDRDRVLYTEAF
TRBJ1-2 TRBV5-4 ASSLSFSAYGYT
TRBJ1-1 TRBV18 ASSPQVGSRLNTEAF
TRBJ1-3 TRBV9 ASSVGGAASGNTIY
TRBJ1-5 TRBV15 ATSSGRTGTNQPQH
TRBJ1-5 TRBV28 ASTPIRQGGQPQH
TRBJ2-2 TRBV3-1/TRBV3-2 ASSQGSWELF
TRBJ1-2 TRBV19 ASSTIDRVSYGYT
TRBJ1-2 TRBV28 ASSPPLTGIYDYGYT
TRBJ2-1 TRBV18 ASSPGQGSYNEQF
TRBJ1-5 TRBV27 ASSLKSQLHSNQPQH
TRBJ2-4 TRBV2 ASMRGGIQY
TRBJ2-7 TRBV5-1 ASSLVPHSTGTGGYEQY
TRBJ2-7 TRBV2 ASSLTSYEQY
TRBJ2-5 TRBV9 ASSPFEGSKETQY
TRBJ1-1 TRBV20-1 SASEGGKTEAF
TRBJ2-1 TRBV20-1 SASDRGTYNEQF
TRBJ2-3 TRBV5-1 ASSEHTSGVTDTQY
TRBJ2-7 TRBV11-2 ASSLGFGISYEQY
TRBJ2-3 TRBV7-3 ASSPRPRRTDTQY
TRBJ1-2 TRBV19 ASRQDRDTGYT
TRBJ1-1 TRBV11-2 ASSLVTGFQTEAF
TRBJ2-7 TRBV15 ATSREGGKFSYEQY
TRBJ2-7 TRBV5-1 ASSLAGVAGVSYEQY
TRBJ1-2 TRBV18 ASSRQGGNYGYT
TRBJ2-2 TRBV2 ASSEWTNTGELF
TRBJ2-1 TRBV21-1 ASSTQASGGADNEQF
TRBJ1-5 TRBV4-1 ASSQESASNQPQH
TRBJ1-5 TRBV6-5 ASSLGSGNQPQH
TRBJ2-3 TRBV6-5 ASSYYGTPMIY
TRBJ1-5 TRBV6-1 ASSEESGGTQPQH
TRBJ1-2 TRBV11-2 ASSPYVGYGYT
TRBJ1-4 TRBV24-1 ATSEESNEKLF
TRBJ2-7 TRBV7-2 ASSLRNVYPYEQY
TRBJ2-3 TRBV5-1 ASSLGGREADTQY
TRBJ2-1 TRBV10-1 ASSARLARYNEQF